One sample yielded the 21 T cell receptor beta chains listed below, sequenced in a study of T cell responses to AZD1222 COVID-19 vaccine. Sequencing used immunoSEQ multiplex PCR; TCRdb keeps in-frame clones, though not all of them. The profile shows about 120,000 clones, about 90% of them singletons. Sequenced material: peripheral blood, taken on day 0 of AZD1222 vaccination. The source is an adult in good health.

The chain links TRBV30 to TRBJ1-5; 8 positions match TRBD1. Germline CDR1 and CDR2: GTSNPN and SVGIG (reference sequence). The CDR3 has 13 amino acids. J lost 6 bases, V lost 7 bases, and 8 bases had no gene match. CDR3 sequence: CASDRGGGQPQHF. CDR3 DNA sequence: TGTGCCTCCGACAGGGGCGGTGGTCAGCCCCAGCATTTT. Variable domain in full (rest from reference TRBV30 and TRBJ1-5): SQTIHQWPATLVQPVGSPLSLECTVEGTSNPNLYWYRQAAGRGLQLLFYSVGIGQISSEVPQNLSASRPQDRQFILSSKKLLLSDSGFYLCASDRGGGQPQHFGDGTRLSIL.

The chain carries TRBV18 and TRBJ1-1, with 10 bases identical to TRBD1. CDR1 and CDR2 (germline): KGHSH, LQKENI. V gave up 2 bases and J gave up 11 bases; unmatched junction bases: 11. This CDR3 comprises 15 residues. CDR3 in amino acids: CASSPDSGDRGRAFF. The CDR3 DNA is TGTGCCAGCTCACCAGATTCCGGGGACAGGGGTAGGGCTTTCTTT.

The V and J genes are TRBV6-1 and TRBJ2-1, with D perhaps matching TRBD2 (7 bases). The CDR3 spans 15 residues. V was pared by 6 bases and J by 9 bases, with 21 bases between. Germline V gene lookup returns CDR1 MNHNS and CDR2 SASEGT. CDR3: CASRPPGGPFIEQFF. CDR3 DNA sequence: TGTGCCAGCAGGCCCCCGGGGGGCCCTTTCATTGAGCAGTTCTTC.

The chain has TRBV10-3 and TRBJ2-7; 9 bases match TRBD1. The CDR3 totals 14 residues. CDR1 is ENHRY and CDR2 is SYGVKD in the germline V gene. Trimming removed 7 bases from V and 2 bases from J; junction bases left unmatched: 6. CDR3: CAIKPGQGPYEQYF. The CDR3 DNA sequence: TGTGCCATCAAGCCGGGACAGGGCCCCTACGAGCAGTACTTC.

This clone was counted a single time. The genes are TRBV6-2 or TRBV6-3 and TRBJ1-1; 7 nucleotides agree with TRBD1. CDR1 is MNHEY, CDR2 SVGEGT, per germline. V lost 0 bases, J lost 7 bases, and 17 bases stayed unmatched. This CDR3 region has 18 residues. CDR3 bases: TGTGCCAGCAGTTACTCGACGGAGAAGGGACAGCCTCTCTATGAAGCTTTCTTT. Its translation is CASSYSTEKGQPLYEAFF.

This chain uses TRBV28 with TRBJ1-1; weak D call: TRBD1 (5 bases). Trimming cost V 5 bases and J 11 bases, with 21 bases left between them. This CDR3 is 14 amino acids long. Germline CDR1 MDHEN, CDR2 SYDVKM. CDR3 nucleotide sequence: TGTGCCAGCAGTACCCCGGGACTGGCAATGGGGGCTTTCTTT. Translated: CASSTPGLAMGAFF.

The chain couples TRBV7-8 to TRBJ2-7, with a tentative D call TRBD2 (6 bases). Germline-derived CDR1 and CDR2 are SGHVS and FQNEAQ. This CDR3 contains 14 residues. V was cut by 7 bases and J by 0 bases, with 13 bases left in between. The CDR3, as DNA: TGTGCCAGCATAAAACGGGGGAGCTCCTACGAGCAGTACTTC. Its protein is CASIKRGSSYEQYF.

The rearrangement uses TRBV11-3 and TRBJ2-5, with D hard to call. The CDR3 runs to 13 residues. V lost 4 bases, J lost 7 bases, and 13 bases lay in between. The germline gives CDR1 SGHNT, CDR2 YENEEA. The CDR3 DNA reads TGTGCCAGCAGCTCGCAGAAGTACGGGACCCAGTACTTC. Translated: CASSSQKYGTQYF.

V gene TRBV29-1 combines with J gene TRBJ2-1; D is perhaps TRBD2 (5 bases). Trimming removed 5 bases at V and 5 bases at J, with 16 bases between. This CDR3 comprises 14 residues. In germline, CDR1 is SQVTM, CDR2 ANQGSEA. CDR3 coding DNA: TGCAGCGTTTCTACCGGATCGCGGGACAATGAGCAGTTCTTC. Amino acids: CSVSTGSRDNEQFF.

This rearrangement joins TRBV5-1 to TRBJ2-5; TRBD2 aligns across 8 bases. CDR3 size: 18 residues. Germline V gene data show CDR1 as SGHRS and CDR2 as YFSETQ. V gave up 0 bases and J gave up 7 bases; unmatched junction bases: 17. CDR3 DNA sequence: TGCGCCAGCAGCTTGGGGACTAGCCCCTCAGATCCTCGTAGGACCCAGTACTTC. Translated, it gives CASSLGTSPSDPRRTQYF.

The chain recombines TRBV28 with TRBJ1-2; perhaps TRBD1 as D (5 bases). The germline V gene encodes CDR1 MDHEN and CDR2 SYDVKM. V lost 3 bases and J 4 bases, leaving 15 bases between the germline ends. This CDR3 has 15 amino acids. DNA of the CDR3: TGTGCCAGCAGTTTCTCAGGGCTAACGGTCTATGGCTACACCTTC. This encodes CASSFSGLTVYGYTF.

CDR3 region: CASTQANSGNTIYF. CDR3 bases: TGTGCCAGCACCCAGGCGAACTCTGGAAACACCATATATTTT. The genes are TRBV25-1 and TRBJ1-3; D is unresolved. CDR3 length equals 14 residues. The V end was cut by 7 bases, the J end by 0 bases, with 10 bases between. The germline CDR1 and CDR2 sequences are MGHDK and SYGVNS.

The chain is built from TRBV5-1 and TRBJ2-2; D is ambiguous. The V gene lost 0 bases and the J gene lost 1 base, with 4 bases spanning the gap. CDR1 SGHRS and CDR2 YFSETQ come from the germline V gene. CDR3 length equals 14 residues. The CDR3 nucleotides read TGCGCCAGCAGCTTGGATGGGAACACCGGGGAGCTGTTTTTT. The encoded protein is CASSLDGNTGELFF.

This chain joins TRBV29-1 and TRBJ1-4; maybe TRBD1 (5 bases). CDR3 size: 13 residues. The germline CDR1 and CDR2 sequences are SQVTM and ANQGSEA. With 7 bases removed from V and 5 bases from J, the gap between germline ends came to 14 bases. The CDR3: CSAGGGVNEKLFF. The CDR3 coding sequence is TGCAGCGCGGGGGGGGGAGTGAATGAAAAACTGTTTTTT.

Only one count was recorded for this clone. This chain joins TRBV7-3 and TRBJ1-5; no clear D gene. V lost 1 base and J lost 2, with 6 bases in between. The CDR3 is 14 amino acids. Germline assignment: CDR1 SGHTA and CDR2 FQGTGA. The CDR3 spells CASSLSGGNQPQHF. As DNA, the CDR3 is TGTGCCAGCAGCTTAAGCGGGGGCAATCAGCCCCAGCATTTT.

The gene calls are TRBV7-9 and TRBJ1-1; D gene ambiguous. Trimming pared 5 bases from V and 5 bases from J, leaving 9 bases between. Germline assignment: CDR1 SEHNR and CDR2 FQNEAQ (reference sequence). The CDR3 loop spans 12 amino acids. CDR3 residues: CASSPYWTEAFF. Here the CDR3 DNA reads TGTGCCAGCAGCCCCTATTGGACTGAAGCTTTCTTT.

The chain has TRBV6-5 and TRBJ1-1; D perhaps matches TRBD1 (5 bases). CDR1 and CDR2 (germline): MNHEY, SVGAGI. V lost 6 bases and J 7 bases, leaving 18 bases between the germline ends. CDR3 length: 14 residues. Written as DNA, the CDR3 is TGTGCCAGCAGACCGGGGGAGTGGGTGATTGAAGCTTTCTTT. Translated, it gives CASRPGEWVIEAFF.

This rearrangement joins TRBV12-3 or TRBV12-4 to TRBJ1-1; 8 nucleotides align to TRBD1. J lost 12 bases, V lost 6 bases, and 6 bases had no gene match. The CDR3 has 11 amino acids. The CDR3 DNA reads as TGTGCCAGCAGGGACAGGGTCACGACTTTCTTT. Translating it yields CASRDRVTTFF.

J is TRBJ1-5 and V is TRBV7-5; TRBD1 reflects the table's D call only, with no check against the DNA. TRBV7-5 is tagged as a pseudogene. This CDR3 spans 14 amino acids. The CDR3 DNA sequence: TGTGCCAGAAGCTGGGGACAGGACAATCAGCCCCAGCATTTT. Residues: CARSWGQDNQPQHF.

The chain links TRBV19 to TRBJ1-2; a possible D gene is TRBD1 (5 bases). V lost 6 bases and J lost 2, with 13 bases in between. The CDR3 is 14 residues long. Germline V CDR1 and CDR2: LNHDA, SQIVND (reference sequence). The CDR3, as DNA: TGTGCCAGTAGCCCCCGGGGGGGGAACTATGGCTACACCTTC. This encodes CASSPRGGNYGYTF.

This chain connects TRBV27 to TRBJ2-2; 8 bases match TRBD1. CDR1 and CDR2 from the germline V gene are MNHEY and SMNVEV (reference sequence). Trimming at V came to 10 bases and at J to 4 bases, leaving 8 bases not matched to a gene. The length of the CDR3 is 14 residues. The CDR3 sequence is CATADRAGTGELFF. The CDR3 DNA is TGTGCCACCGCGGACAGGGCGGGCACCGGGGAGCTGTTTTTT.